This T cell receptor (beta chain) was sequenced in a study of blood T cell repertoires in COVID-19. On the study more broadly: Acute-phase and convalescent COVID-19 samples originated in the United States, Italy and Spain.

Sequencing was performed with immunoSEQ multiplex PCR; in TCRdb, only in-frame clones are kept and a portion is missing. The sample has 250,000 or so clones, 70% to 90% seen once. This CDR3 comprises 16 residues. Germline V lookup: CDR1 SGHRS, CDR2 YFSETQ. Between the trimmed V and J ends, which lost 4 bases and 0 bases, there was a span of 14 bases. Enrollees, roughly 18 to 89 years old, lived in about two dozen US areas. Researchers sorted participants into cohorts using their self-reported clinical history. Sequencing input: PBMCs or T cells enriched from blood (not recorded which). This sequence joins TRBV5-1 and TRBJ2-1; tentatively, D is TRBD1 (5 bases). The origin of this receptor is a woman between 50 and 59 years old who had been exposed to COVID-19. The CDR3 spells CASSTWGGASYNEQFF. CDR3 coding DNA: TGCGCCAGCAGCACGTGGGGCGGTGCCTCCTACAATGAGCAGTTCTTC.